Sequencing of this T cell receptor (beta chain) was carried out in a study of blood T cell repertoires in COVID-19. Study-wide background: Sources were T cells, B-cell-depleted T cells, or PBMCs; the material itself was cDNA or gDNA.

Original handling: Counts of nucleated cells, estimated from reference gene primer amplification, were obtained. TCRdb's copy holds only in-frame clones and misses some; the assay was immunoSEQ multiplex PCR. The V and J calls and clone size are taken from that table; D and trimming were inferred from the DNA. The sample contains about 240,000 clones, under 85% of which appear only once. The CDR3 length is 15 residues. Trimming at V came to 8 bases and at J to 2 bases, leaving 9 bases not matched to a gene. Germline V CDR1 and CDR2: SGHTA, FQGNSA. The TCR originated in a human donor in a cohort sampled during active COVID-19. This chain connects TRBV7-2 to TRBJ1-5, with 7 bases identical to TRBD1. The sample comprised peripheral blood. The CDR3 protein is CASAYFDRGNQPQHF. CDR3 nucleotide sequence: TGTGCCAGCGCCTACTTCGACAGGGGCAATCAGCCCCAGCATTTT.